This T cell receptor beta chain was profiled in a study of blood T cell repertoires in COVID-19. Study-wide context: Donors in the United States, Italy and Spain gave samples during acute or convalescent COVID-19.

Ages ranged from roughly 18 to 100 years, with residence in about 24 US areas. TCRdb keeps only in-frame clones here, not all; method: immunoSEQ multiplex PCR. The table lists roughly 340,000 clones, approximately 89% of them singletons. The CDR3 covers 17 residues. CDR1 and CDR2 from the germline V gene are SGHNT and YENEEA. V lost 3 bases and J 0 bases, leaving 15 bases between the germline ends. V gene TRBV11-3 combines with J gene TRBJ2-1, with unresolved D. The source is a man in his forties or fifties in a cohort exposed to, infected with or recovered from COVID-19 (not recorded which). Material: PBMCs or T cells enriched from blood (not recorded which). The chain's CDR3 is CASSFDSYPSSYNEQFF. In nucleotides, the CDR3 is TGTGCCAGCAGCTTTGACTCCTACCCGAGCTCCTACAATGAGCAGTTCTTC.